This T cell receptor (beta chain) was recorded in a study of shared clonotypes between healthy human individuals (dated by TCRdb to 2020 to 2021). Study-wide context: The cohort included three men and two women between 18 and 49 years of age. Libraries were prepared and TCR repertoires were sequenced by different laboratories using diverse techniques, in order to increase sequencing depth and limit assay-specific biases. Per donor, three plates each were used for CD4 naive and CD4 memory, two for CD8 naive, and one for CD8 memory. Per donor, leukapheresis produced somewhere between about 0.85 and 9.5 billion PBMCs. The study deeply sequenced blood TCR repertoires of five healthy adults to estimate repertoire size and the extent of clonotype sharing between individuals.

CD8 naive samples were obtained by positive selection for CCR7 among CD45RO-negative cells, yielding a CD45RA+CCR7+ population from which TemRA cells were excluded. The donors were healthy, HIV-negative adults who had no recently reported acute infections or vaccinations. Every donor was a Caucasian adult living in Nashville, Tennessee, USA. After blood collection by leukapheresis, PBMCs were isolated using Ficoll-Histopaque density gradient centrifugation and then cryopreserved in the vapor phase of liquid nitrogen. Analytical flow cytometry was used to check the purity and quantity of each magnetically sorted T cell population. From each sorted fraction, genomic DNA was isolated and quantified by UV absorbance on a Nanodrop 2000c. Using the deep immunoSEQ assay, multiplex PCR amplified TCR CDR3 regions from genomic DNA. Genomic DNA extracted from each cell subset was distributed evenly over all wells of several immunoSEQ 96-well plates, and each plate served as one replicate. For sorted subsets, about 210 ng of genomic DNA, equivalent to 25,000 to 30,000 T cell genomes, went into each replicate PCR. Purified libraries were measured with a Qubit 3.0 fluorometer, size-checked on a Bioanalyzer 2100, and measured again with the KAPA Library Quantification kit. Every immunoSEQ 96-well plate was sequenced on a dedicated single-read 150-cycle Illumina NextSeq 550 flow cell. The study's own analysis went as follows. Because only junctional sequences without quality scores were contained in the immunoSEQ output, filtering matching that applied to full-length reads could not be performed. To assign V/J genes and CDR3, sequences were annotated using PyIR, a Python wrapper for IgBLAST v1.9, with IMGT germline references. Any read was removed if the V/J assignment was weak (E-value above 1e-6), the CDR3 was missing, or the read contained stop codons, out-of-frame junctions, or ambiguous translated residues. V3J clonotypes were defined by identical inferred V gene, J gene, and CDR3 amino acid sequence. The percentage overlap between two repertoires was calculated by dividing the number of shared unique clonotypes by the size of the smaller repertoire. RTK rarefaction, the Chao1 estimator, and Recon v2.1 estimates of unobserved clonotypes were used to assess repertoire richness. Generation probabilities for all TCRbeta clonotypes obtained by the gDNA method from a handful of donors were computed using OLGA. Held by TCRdb, this immuneACCESS table contains in-frame sequences only and omits some clones. Under half of the omission traces to an unresolved V gene where checked; the cause of the rest is unknown. Clone size and the V and J calls come from that table; the DNA yielded D and trimming. A total of about 700,000 clones appear in this sample, approximately 90% of them only once. Of the sample, about a quarter is held by the ten largest clones.

Points on this clone: Its antigen has not been determined. One base away there is no much larger clone; base qualities are not given.

V ends up 4 bases short and J 2 bases short, with an unmatched junction base count of 3. The CDR3 sequence holds 16 residues, the cysteine and phenylalanine included. Only the CDR3 part of the read is kept: 48 bases, read in frame from the first base. The germline V gene (reference sequence) gives CDR1 as SGHKS and CDR2 as YYEKEE. The full study reports these points: Even with the large sequencing depth, rarefaction of the sorted-subset datasets indicated that sequencing was incomplete. The small number of donors limited the genetic and exposure-history diversity represented. Sampling was restricted to blood, and TCR repertoires in tissues likely differ from the TCR repertoires found in blood. Pairwise subsampling indicated that sequencing depth was expected to affect the degree of clonotype sharing among donors. Sharing across several donors was observed for around 5% of naive CD4, less than 4% of naive CD8, 2% to 2.5% of memory CD4, and roughly 0.4% of memory CD8 clonotypes. Higher generation probabilities were observed for clonotypes shared by all four sorted-subset donors than for non-shared clonotypes. Naive subsets generally had larger estimated clonotype richness than memory subsets.

Material for sequencing was naive CD8+ T cells sorted from blood. Taken with the paper, the label for cell subset or site translates to: CD45RA+CCR7+. The clonotype was recovered from a man aged 25-45 years in good health. The chain was built from TRBV5-5 and TRBJ2-3, and TRBD2 matches 14 of the central bases. The CDR3 corresponds to CASSRGLAGVTDTQYF. The bases read TGTGCCAGCAGCCGGGGACTAGCGGGAGTCACAGATACGCAGTATTTT.